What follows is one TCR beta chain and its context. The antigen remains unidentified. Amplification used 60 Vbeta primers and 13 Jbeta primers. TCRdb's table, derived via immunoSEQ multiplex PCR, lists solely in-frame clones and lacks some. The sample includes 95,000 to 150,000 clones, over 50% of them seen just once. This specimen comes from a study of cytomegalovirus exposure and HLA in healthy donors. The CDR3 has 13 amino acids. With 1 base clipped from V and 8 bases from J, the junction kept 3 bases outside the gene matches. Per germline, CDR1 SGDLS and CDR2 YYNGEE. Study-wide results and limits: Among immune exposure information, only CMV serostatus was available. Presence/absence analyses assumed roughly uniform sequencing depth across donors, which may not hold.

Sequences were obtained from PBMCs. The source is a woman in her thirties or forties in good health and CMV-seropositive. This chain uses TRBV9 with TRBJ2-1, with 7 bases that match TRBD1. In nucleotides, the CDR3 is TGTGCCAGCAGCGTACAGACAGGGTATGAGCAGTTCTTC. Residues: CASSVQTGYEQFF.